These 23 T cell receptor beta chains were sequenced from one sample in a study of blood T cells in healthy people across ages. A second PCR of roughly 7 to 11 cycles used a sample-barcoded 5' primer and a J-beta primer mix. MiXCR was run by TCRdb on the 5' RACE reads, yielding one entry per CDR3 protein. The sample shows 1 million or so distinct CDR3 sequences, almost 25% of them seen only once. The same data also contributed to another study, on T cells of mothers and their children.

The sample consisted of blood. These receptors all come from a girl aged 2 to 9 in good health.

In DNA form, the CDR3 reads TGCGCCAGCAGCTCGACAGGGGACGATTTAATGAAATTCTTT. This translates into CASSSTGDDLMKFF. The chain employs TRBV5-1 and TRBJ1-1; 8 bases line up with TRBD1. V was clipped by 3 bases and J by 14 bases; unmatched bases: 15. CDR1 and CDR2 (germline): SGHRS, YFSETQ. The CDR3 extends over 14 amino acids.

This clonotype was detected only a few times. CDR3 in DNA: TGCGCCAGCAGCCAAACCGGACAGGGCAATTCACCCCTCCACTTT. Amino acid sequence: CASSQTGQGNSPLHF. The chain combines TRBV4-3 with TRBJ1-6; 8 nucleotides line up with TRBD1. Trimming cost V 2 bases and J 7 bases; bases outside gene matches: 4. The CDR3 has 15 residues. CDR1 is LGHNA, CDR2 YSLEER, per germline.

This clonotype was found many times. The chain is built from TRBV29-1 and TRBJ2-5; no definite D call. CDR1 and CDR2 from the germline V gene are SQVTM and ANQGSEA. V shed 3 bases and J shed 1 base, with 6 bases lying between them. This CDR3 comprises 12 residues. For the CDR3, the DNA is TGCAGCGTTGACAGAACCCAAGAGACCCAGTACTTC. Translated, it gives CSVDRTQETQYF. Filled out from reference TRBV29-1 and TRBJ2-5, the complete variable domain reads SAVISQKPSRDICQRGTSLTIQCQVDSQVTMMFWYRQQPGQSLTLIATANQGSEATYESGFVIDKFPISRPNLTFSTLTVSNMSPEDSSIYLCSVDRTQETQYFGPGTRLLVL.

Details on this clonotype: The junction does not match germline at one end; this may be a read error. The V gene is TRBV11-2, the J gene TRBJ2-1; 7 nucleotides agree with TRBD2. Per germline, CDR1 SGHAT and CDR2 FQNNGV. The CDR3 is 16 amino acids. The CDR3 loop is CASSPEGRGNYNEQFF. Here the CDR3 DNA reads TGTGCCAGCAGCCCGGAGGGGCGGGGGAACTACAATGAGCAATTCTTC. Filled out from reference TRBV11-2 and TRBJ2-1, the complete variable domain reads EAGVAQSPRYKIIEKRQSVAFWCNPISGHATLYWYQQILGQGPKLLIQFQNNGVVDDSQLPKDRFSAERLKGVDSTLKIQPAKLEDSAVYLCASSPEGRGNYNEQFFGPGTRLTVL.

This rearrangement joins TRBV20-1 to TRBJ2-1; unclear D gene. Germline CDR1 and CDR2: DFQATT and SNEGSKA (reference sequence). The CDR3 is 13 amino acids. V was pared by 6 bases and J by 6 bases, with 15 bases between. DNA of the CDR3: TGCAGTGCGGACGAAGGGAACGTCAATGAGCAGTTCTTC. This encodes CSADEGNVNEQFF.

V and J are TRBV11-2 and TRBJ1-2; D unclear. The V and J ends lost 3 bases and 2 bases respectively, with 7 bases between them. The germline gives CDR1 SGHAT, CDR2 FQNNGV. The length of the CDR3 is 13 residues. This CDR3 is CASSFVRNYGYTF. CDR3 coding DNA: TGTGCCAGCAGCTTCGTGAGGAACTATGGCTACACCTTC.

DNA for the CDR3: TGCGCCAGCAGCGAAACGGGACAAAGCTATGGCTACACCTTC. Translated, it gives CASSETGQSYGYTF. The gene calls are TRBV5-1 and TRBJ1-2, with D possibly matching TRBD1 (6 bases). Germline V gene data show CDR1 as SGHRS and CDR2 as YFSETQ. CDR3 length: 14 residues. V shed 4 bases and J shed 4 bases, with 14 bases lying between them.

This clonotype came up many times. The chain is built from TRBV29-1 and TRBJ2-7; D is undetermined. CDR1 is SQVTM and CDR2 is ANQGSEA in the germline V gene. The CDR3 contains 12 residues. The V and J ends lost 5 bases and 0 bases respectively, with 8 bases between them. The CDR3 region is CSVLSSSYEQYF. Here the CDR3 DNA reads TGCAGCGTTTTATCCAGCTCCTACGAGCAGTACTTC.

The chain recombines TRBV7-2 with TRBJ2-3; no clear D gene. This CDR3 has 16 residues. Between the trimmed V and J ends, which lost 4 bases and 4 bases, there was a span of 18 bases. CDR1 is SGHTA and CDR2 is FQGNSA in the germline V gene. The CDR3 region is CASSSHRIGYADTQYF. As DNA, the CDR3 is TGTGCCAGCAGCTCACACAGAATCGGGTATGCAGATACGCAGTATTTT.

This clonotype was counted a few times. The chain combines TRBV5-1 with TRBJ2-5; D ambiguous. The closer fit of TRBJ2-1 to the DNA end suggests the J call may be wrong. In germline, CDR1 is SGHRS, CDR2 YFSETQ. This CDR3 is built from 15 residues. CDR3 nucleotides: TGCGCCAGCAGCTTGGTAGAAGCGAGCTACAATGAGCAGTTCTTC. The encoded protein is CASSLVEASYNEQFF.

This clonotype was detected only a few times. This rearrangement joins TRBV6-6 to TRBJ2-3, with D unclear. The CDR3 loop spans 13 amino acids. The ends were cut back, 8 bases at V and 0 bases at J, with 9 bases in the middle. Germline loops: CDR1 MNHNY, CDR2 SVGAGI (reference sequence). CDR3 nucleotides: TGTGCCAGCGTCATCCCTAGCACAGATACGCAGTATTTT. It is translated as CASVIPSTDTQYF.

Turning to this clonotype: No conserved phenylalanine or tryptophan is present at the end of the CDR3, so a read error is the likely explanation. This chain links TRBV20-1 with TRBJ2-1; D call uncertain. Trimming pared 3 bases from V and 7 bases from J, leaving 7 bases between. CDR1 and CDR2 from the germline V gene are DFQATT and SNEGSKA (reference sequence). This CDR3 spans 11 amino acids. The CDR3 spells CSARARNEQFL. In DNA form, the CDR3 reads TGCAGTGCTAGGGCCAGGAATGAGCAGTTCCTC.

The rearrangement joins TRBV20-1 to TRBJ1-2; TRBD1 aligns across 9 bases. Germline V gene data show CDR1 as DFQATT and CDR2 as SNEGSKA (reference sequence). The CDR3 is 14 amino acids. J was trimmed by 7 bases and V by 6 bases; bases with no gene match: 12. The CDR3: CSALRTGENRGYTF. CDR3 nucleotides: TGCAGTGCCTTGAGGACAGGGGAGAACCGTGGCTACACCTTC.

This chain links TRBV20-1 with TRBJ1-1; 7 positions match TRBD1. CDR3 length: 16 residues. CDR1 DFQATT and CDR2 SNEGSKA come from the germline V gene (reference sequence). V lost 5 bases to trimming and J lost 0 bases; unmatched junction nucleotides: 12. The CDR3 nucleotides read TGCAGTGCTTACCGGCCACAGGGGAGGATGAACACTGAAGCTTTCTTT. This sequence encodes CSAYRPQGRMNTEAFF.

The CDR3: CATSRGGLEQYF. In DNA form, the CDR3 reads TGTGCCACCAGCAGAGGAGGGTTAGAGCAGTACTTC. This chain links TRBV15 with TRBJ2-7; TRBD2 is a possible D gene (5 bases). CDR3 length equals 12 residues. CDR1 LNHNV and CDR2 YYDKDF come from the germline V gene (reference sequence). Deletions cut 1 base from V and 7 bases from J, with 8 bases between.

This rearrangement joins TRBV10-3 to TRBJ2-3; D is unclear. In germline, CDR1 is ENHRY, CDR2 SYGVKD. V was clipped by 3 bases and J by 2 bases, with 12 bases between them. The CDR3 contains 15 residues. CDR3 protein: CAISEIGQFTDTQYF. CDR3 nucleotides: TGTGCCATCAGTGAAATCGGTCAGTTCACAGATACGCAGTATTTT.

The chain combines TRBV29-1 with TRBJ2-7; 9 nucleotides line up with TRBD2. This CDR3 is built from 14 residues. Germline loops: CDR1 SQVTM, CDR2 ANQGSEA. Trimming at V came to 6 bases and at J to 0 bases, leaving 6 bases not matched to a gene. The CDR3: CSVTSGLNSYEQYF. CDR3 coding DNA: TGCAGCGTCACTAGCGGGCTGAACTCCTACGAGCAGTACTTC.

A few counts support this clonotype. V usage is TRBV7-2 and J usage is TRBJ1-4; D is uncertain. CDR1 is SGHTA and CDR2 is FQGNSA in the germline V gene. Trimming cost V 4 bases and J 8 bases, with 20 bases left between them. The CDR3 loop spans 16 amino acids. This CDR3 is CASSSNKAGVLEKLFF. Here the CDR3 DNA reads TGTGCCAGCAGCTCGAATAAGGCAGGAGTTCTCGAAAAACTGTTTTTT.

This clonotype was counted between two and nine times. This rearrangement joins TRBV7-2 to TRBJ1-2; tentatively, D is TRBD1 (5 bases). The germline gives CDR1 SGHTA, CDR2 FQGNSA. The CDR3 extends over 14 amino acids. Trimming pared 4 bases from V and 8 bases from J, leaving 17 bases between. As DNA, the CDR3 is TGTGCCAGCAGCTCCCATGGGGGACTGGGAGGCTACACCTTC. This sequence encodes CASSSHGGLGGYTF.

The table lists this clonotype with many counts. The rearrangement joins TRBV27 to TRBJ2-4; D is uncertain. The ends were cut back, 6 bases at V and 8 bases at J, with 8 bases in the middle. Germline CDR1 MNHEY, CDR2 SMNVEV (reference sequence). This CDR3 has 11 amino acids. The CDR3, as DNA: TGTGCCAGCAGCCCTGGGTACATTCAGTACTTC. It encodes CASSPGYIQYF.

There are a few counts of this clonotype. The V call is TRBV10-1, the J call TRBJ2-4; D unresolved. The V end was cut by 8 bases, the J end by 0 bases, with 17 bases between. CDR3 length: 16 amino acids. The V gene's germline CDR1 is WNHNN and CDR2 SYGVQD (reference sequence). The CDR3 nucleotides are TGCGCCAGCGTTGGGCGGCACAGATTAGCCAAAAACATTCAGTACTTC. Protein: CASVGRHRLAKNIQYF.

This clonotype was picked up a small number of times. The V gene is TRBV7-2, the J gene TRBJ1-2; D call uncertain. V lost 1 base, J lost 4 bases, and 10 bases lay in between. This CDR3 contains 14 residues. Germline V gives CDR1 SGHTA, CDR2 FQGNSA. The CDR3 bases are TGTGCCAGCAGCTTAGTCCAAACTCCCTATGGCTACACCTTC. Its protein is CASSLVQTPYGYTF.

The chain carries TRBV29-1 and TRBJ2-3; 7 nucleotides match TRBD2. Germline values: CDR1 SQVTM, CDR2 ANQGSEA. This CDR3 has 14 amino acids. Germline trimming cut 3 bases from V and 1 base from J; bases unmatched to any gene: 4. The CDR3 nucleotides read TGCAGCGTTGACGCGGGGGACCGCACAGATACGCAGTATTTT. This encodes CSVDAGDRTDTQYF.